These 20 T cell receptor beta chains were all obtained from the same sample, sequenced in a study of blood T cell repertoires in COVID-19. Sequencing used immunoSEQ multiplex PCR; TCRdb keeps in-frame clones, though not all of them. Altogether fewer than 250,000 clones are present, about four fifths being singletons, with the ten largest covering 5.1%. Input material: peripheral blood. Every receptor here comes from a woman in her 70s with active or convalescent COVID-19.

The chain combines TRBV30 with TRBJ2-2; 10 nucleotides match TRBD1. V lost 2 bases to trimming and J lost 4 bases; unmatched junction nucleotides: 4. This CDR3 has 15 amino acids. Germline V gives CDR1 GTSNPN, CDR2 SVGIG (reference sequence). The CDR3 protein is CAWSKGQGVTGELFF. As DNA, the CDR3 is TGTGCCTGGAGTAAAGGACAGGGGGTCACCGGGGAGCTGTTTTTT. The complete variable domain, with remaining parts taken from reference TRBV30 and TRBJ2-2, reads SQTIHQWPATLVQPVGSPLSLECTVEGTSNPNLYWYRQAAGRGLQLLFYSVGIGQISSEVPQNLSASRPQDRQFILSSKKLLLSDSGFYLCAWSKGQGVTGELFFGEGSRLTVL.

V is TRBV18 and J is TRBJ1-1; D gene unclear. Trimming removed 0 bases from V and 2 bases from J, with 7 bases in between. Looked up from germline, CDR1 is KGHSH and CDR2 is LQKENI. CDR3 length equals 14 residues. The CDR3 protein is CASSPPSRNTEAFF. The DNA of the CDR3 is TGTGCCAGCTCACCACCGAGTCGTAACACTGAAGCTTTCTTT.

Only a few counts were recorded for this clone. The J gene is TRBJ2-7, the V gene TRBV5-1; D perhaps matches TRBD1 (6 bases). Trimming removed 3 bases from V and 5 bases from J, with 9 bases in between. Germline CDR1 is SGHRS and CDR2 is YFSETQ. The CDR3 runs to 12 residues. The CDR3 loop is CASSWTADEQYF. CDR3 coding DNA: TGCGCCAGCAGCTGGACAGCAGACGAGCAGTACTTC.

The chain couples TRBV28 to TRBJ2-6; D perhaps matches TRBD2 (6 bases). The germline V and J ends were trimmed by 6 bases and 8 bases, with 29 bases remaining between them. Germline values: CDR1 MDHEN, CDR2 SYDVKM. This CDR3 has 19 residues. The CDR3 protein is CASRTRGGPPALSTNVLTF. CDR3 coding DNA: TGTGCCAGCAGAACCCGTGGAGGGCCCCCGGCTCTGTCGACCAACGTCCTGACTTTC.

V is TRBV6-1 and J is TRBJ1-5; tentative D call: TRBD1 (6 bases). Trimming shortened V by 4 bases and J by 3 bases, and 22 bases separated the two germline ends. This CDR3 has 18 residues. Germline loops: CDR1 MNHNS, CDR2 SASEGT. CDR3 coding DNA: TGTGCCAGCAGTGGAGGACCAGGGGACCCCATAATCAATCAGCCCCAGCATTTT. This encodes CASSGGPGDPIINQPQHF.

J is TRBJ2-2 and V is TRBV5-4; 9 positions match TRBD2. V was clipped by 0 bases and J by 4 bases; unmatched bases: 10. This CDR3 is built from 18 residues. Germline assignment: CDR1 SGHNT and CDR2 YYREEE (reference sequence). This CDR3 reads CASSLEASGIGGTGELFF. The CDR3 DNA follows: TGTGCCAGCAGCTTGGAGGCTAGCGGGATCGGTGGCACCGGGGAGCTGTTTTTT.

The chain carries TRBV18 and TRBJ1-2; possible D gene TRBD1, 6 bases. The CDR3 is made up of 14 amino acids. Trimming shortened V by 1 base and J by 4 bases, and 10 bases separated the two germline ends. Germline V gives CDR1 KGHSH, CDR2 LQKENI. The chain's CDR3 is CASSPQTGFYGYTF. The CDR3 DNA reads as TGTGCCAGCTCACCACAGACAGGATTCTATGGCTACACCTTC.

This rearrangement joins TRBV12-3 or TRBV12-4 to TRBJ2-2, with no clear D. Trimming took off 7 bases at V and 5 bases at J, with 11 bases between the two ends. The CDR3 length is 13 residues. The CDR3: CASIGASTGELFF. In DNA, the CDR3 is TGTGCCAGCATTGGAGCTTCGACCGGGGAGCTGTTTTTT.

CDR3 nucleotide sequence: TGTGCCAGCAGCTTTATCGATCGGGTAACTGAAGCTTTCTTT. Amino acids: CASSFIDRVTEAFF. The rearrangement uses TRBV5-4 and TRBJ1-1; D not resolved. This CDR3 contains 14 residues. The V end lost 2 bases, the J end lost 5 bases, and 13 bases lay between the germline ends. Germline CDR1 is SGHNT and CDR2 is YYREEE (reference sequence).

The CDR3 DNA is TGCGCCAGCAGCTTACAGCCTTCGAACACCGGGGAGCTGTTTTTT. Amino acid sequence: CASSLQPSNTGELFF. This chain links TRBV5-1 with TRBJ2-2; D gene ambiguous. In germline, CDR1 is SGHRS, CDR2 YFSETQ. The V end lost 2 bases, the J end lost 0 bases, and 8 bases lay between the germline ends. The CDR3 is 15 residues long.

The table lists this clone with a count of one. The rearrangement uses TRBV7-7 and TRBJ2-5, with D possibly being TRBD2 (6 bases). The CDR3 is made up of 16 amino acids. Germline V CDR1 and CDR2: SSHAT, FNYEAQ (reference sequence). V was shortened by 1 base and J by 9 bases, with 21 bases between the two germline ends. The CDR3 DNA follows: TGTGCCAGCAGCTTAGACGGCGGGACGGTCCTTGAGGCCCAGTACTTC. Translated: CASSLDGGTVLEAQYF.

The chain uses TRBV5-4 and TRBJ2-7; TRBD2 matches at 7 bases. Germline V gene data show CDR1 as SGHNT and CDR2 as YYREEE (reference sequence). The CDR3 loop spans 14 amino acids. Trimming cost V 3 bases and J 4 bases; bases outside gene matches: 7. CDR3 amino acids: CASSSGRGGYEQYF. CDR3 coding DNA: TGTGCCAGCAGCTCGGGGCGGGGAGGGTACGAGCAGTACTTC.

The CDR3 bases are TGTGCCAGCAGGGGGGGACAGGCCAAAAACACTGAAGCTTTCTTT. Encoded protein: CASRGGQAKNTEAFF. The chain uses TRBV2 and TRBJ1-1; 8 bases match TRBD1. The V gene's germline CDR1 is SNHLY and CDR2 FYNNEI. The CDR3 spans 15 residues. Unmatched junction bases numbered 8, after V lost 6 bases and J lost 2 bases.

This clone was counted once. The gene calls are TRBV3-1 (or the pseudogene TRBV3-2) and TRBJ2-1; 7 nucleotides align to TRBD2. This CDR3 is built from 15 residues. The V and J ends lost 0 bases and 2 bases, in that order; junction bases with no gene match: 1. Germline CDR1 is LGHDT and CDR2 is YNNKEL (reference sequence). The CDR3 loop is CASSQELATYNEQFF. CDR3 coding DNA: TGTGCCAGCAGCCAAGAACTAGCGACCTACAATGAGCAGTTCTTC.

This chain links TRBV2 with TRBJ2-3, with 8 bases that match TRBD2. The CDR3 totals 16 residues. V was pared by 0 bases and J by 0 bases, with 2 bases of the junction left unmatched. The germline CDR1 and CDR2 sequences are SNHLY and FYNNEI. The DNA for the CDR3 is TGTGCCAGCAGTGAAGCGCGGGGGGCCAGCACAGATACGCAGTATTTT. It yields the protein CASSEARGASTDTQYF.

The rearrangement uses TRBV20-1 and TRBJ2-7; D may be TRBD2 (6 bases). Germline values: CDR1 DFQATT, CDR2 SNEGSKA (reference sequence). The CDR3 contains 11 residues. With 7 bases removed from V and 4 bases from J, the gap between germline ends came to 11 bases. The CDR3 region is CSGGLGYEQYF. CDR3 in DNA: TGCAGTGGGGGACTTGGATACGAGCAGTACTTC.

The CDR3 region is CASRPTGMTQYF. CDR3 bases: TGTGCCAGTAGGCCGACAGGGATGACGCAGTATTTT. This chain links TRBV19 with TRBJ2-3; 7 positions agree with TRBD1. The junction had 6 bases not matched to a gene; V was cut back by 6 bases and J by 9 bases. Germline CDR1 LNHDA, CDR2 SQIVND (reference sequence). The CDR3 loop spans 12 amino acids.

This clone has a single count. This rearrangement joins TRBV9 to TRBJ2-7; 7 bases agree with TRBD2. With 4 bases clipped from V and 6 bases from J, the junction kept 13 bases outside the gene matches. The CDR3 extends over 15 amino acids. CDR1 SGDLS and CDR2 YYNGEE come from the germline V gene. In nucleotides, the CDR3 is TGTGCCAGCAGCCTTAAGCCCGGCGGGAGTGGCGAGCAGTACTTC. Protein: CASSLKPGGSGEQYF.

V gene TRBV24-1 combines with J gene TRBJ2-1, with 11 bases aligning to TRBD2. CDR1 KGHDR and CDR2 SFDVKD come from the germline V gene. This CDR3 is 20 amino acids long. The ends lost 5 bases at V and 0 bases at J; junction bases unmatched: 14. This CDR3 is CATSGGTSGSFSSSYNEQFF. CDR3 nucleotide sequence: TGTGCCACCAGTGGCGGCACTAGCGGGAGTTTCAGCAGCTCCTACAATGAGCAGTTCTTC.

The chain carries TRBV6-5 and TRBJ2-7; D not resolved. This CDR3 is built from 14 residues. Germline V gives CDR1 MNHEY, CDR2 SVGAGI. V lost 6 bases, J lost 2 bases, and 14 bases lay in between. The CDR3 DNA follows: TGTGCCAGCAGCGGAAGGCGAACTACCTACGAGCAGTACTTC. Protein product: CASSGRRTTYEQYF.